The clone carrying this T cell receptor beta chain appeared a few times. Antigen: not known. The CDR3 loop spans 17 amino acids. Germline values: CDR1 SGHDT, CDR2 YYEEEE. Losses at the gene ends were 6 bases for V and 2 bases for J; bases not matched to a gene: 9. This sample is drawn from a study of cytomegalovirus exposure and HLA in healthy donors. It was with 60 Vbeta and 13 Jbeta primers that the PCR ran. Clones were read by immunoSEQ multiplex PCR, and TCRdb kept only the in-frame ones, dropping some. The sample lists 150,000 to 200,000 clones; 82% were seen once. Study outcomes and limitations: In an earlier analysis, about 87% or about 30%: the productive usage of most TCR beta V segments. Associated with cytomegalovirus, according to the listing, were some 150 TCR beta chains.

The source of this sequence is a male donor in good health and CMV-seronegative. The specimen sequenced was PBMCs. The chain recombines TRBV5-6 with TRBJ2-6; 9 bases are shared with TRBD1. The CDR3, as DNA: TGTGCCAGCACGGGACAGGGACAAGGGGCTGGGGCCAACGTCCTGACTTTC. It yields the protein CASTGQGQGAGANVLTF.